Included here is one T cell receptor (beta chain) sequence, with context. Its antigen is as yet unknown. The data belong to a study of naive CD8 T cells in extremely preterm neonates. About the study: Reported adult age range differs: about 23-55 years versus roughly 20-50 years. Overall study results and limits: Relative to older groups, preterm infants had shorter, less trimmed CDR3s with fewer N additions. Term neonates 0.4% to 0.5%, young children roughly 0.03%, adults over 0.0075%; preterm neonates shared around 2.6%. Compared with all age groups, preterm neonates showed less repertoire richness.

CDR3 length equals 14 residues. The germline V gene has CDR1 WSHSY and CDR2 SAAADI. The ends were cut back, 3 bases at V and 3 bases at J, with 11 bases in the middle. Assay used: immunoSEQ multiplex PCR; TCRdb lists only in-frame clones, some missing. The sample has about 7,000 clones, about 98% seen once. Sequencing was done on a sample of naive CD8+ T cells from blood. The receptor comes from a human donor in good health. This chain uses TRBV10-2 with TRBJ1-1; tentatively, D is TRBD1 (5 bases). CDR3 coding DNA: TGCGCCAGCAGTGAAGACAGACCTTACACTGAAGCTTTCTTT. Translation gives CASSEDRPYTEAFF.